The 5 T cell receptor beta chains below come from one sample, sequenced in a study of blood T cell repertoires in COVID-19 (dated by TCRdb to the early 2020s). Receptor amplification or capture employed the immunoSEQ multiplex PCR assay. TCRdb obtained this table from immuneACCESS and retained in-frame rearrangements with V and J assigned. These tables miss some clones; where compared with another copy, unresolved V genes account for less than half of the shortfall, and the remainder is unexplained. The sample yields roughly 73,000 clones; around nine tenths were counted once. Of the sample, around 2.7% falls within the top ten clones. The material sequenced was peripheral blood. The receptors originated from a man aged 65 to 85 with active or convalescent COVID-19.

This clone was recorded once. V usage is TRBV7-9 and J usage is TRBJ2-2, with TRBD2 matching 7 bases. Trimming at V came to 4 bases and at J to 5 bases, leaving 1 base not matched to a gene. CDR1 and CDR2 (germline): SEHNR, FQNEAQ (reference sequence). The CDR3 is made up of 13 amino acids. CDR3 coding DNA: TGTGCCAGCAGCTGGACTAGTACCGGGGAGCTGTTTTTT. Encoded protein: CASSWTSTGELFF.

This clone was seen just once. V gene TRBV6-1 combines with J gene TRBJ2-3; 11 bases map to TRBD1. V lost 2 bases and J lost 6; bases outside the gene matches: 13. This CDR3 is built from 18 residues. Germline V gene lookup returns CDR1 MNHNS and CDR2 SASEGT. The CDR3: CASSEFPPGGTGGDTQYF. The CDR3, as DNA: TGTGCCAGCAGTGAATTCCCCCCGGGCGGGACAGGGGGTGATACGCAGTATTTT.

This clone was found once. The CDR3: CASTMSGASYEQYF. As DNA, the CDR3 is TGCGCCAGCACGATGAGCGGCGCCAGCTACGAGCAGTACTTC. This rearrangement joins TRBV5-1 to TRBJ2-7, with TRBD2 as a possible D gene (5 bases). The CDR3 runs to 14 residues. V lost 6 bases to trimming and J lost 3 bases, with 16 bases between them. Germline V gene data show CDR1 as SGHRS and CDR2 as YFSETQ. The full variable domain, completed using reference TRBV5-1 and TRBJ2-7, is KAGVTQTPRYLIKTRGQQVTLSCSPISGHRSVSWYQQTPGQGLQFLFEYFSETQRNKGNFPGRFSGRQFSNSRSEMNVSTLELGDSALYLCASTMSGASYEQYFGPGTRLTVT.

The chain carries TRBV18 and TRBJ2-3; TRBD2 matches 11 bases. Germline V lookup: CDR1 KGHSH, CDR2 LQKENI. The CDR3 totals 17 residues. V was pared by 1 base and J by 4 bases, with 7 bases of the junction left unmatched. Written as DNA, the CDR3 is TGTGCCAGCTCACCACAGACGACTAGCGGGGTTGCAGATACGCAGTATTTT. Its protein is CASSPQTTSGVADTQYF.

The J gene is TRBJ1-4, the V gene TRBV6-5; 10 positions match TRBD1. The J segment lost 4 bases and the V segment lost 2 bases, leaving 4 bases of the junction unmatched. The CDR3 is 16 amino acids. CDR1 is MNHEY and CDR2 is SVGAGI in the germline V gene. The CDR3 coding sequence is TGTGCCAGCAGTTACCTAGGACAGGGGGGTAATGAAAAACTGTTTTTT. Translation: CASSYLGQGGNEKLFF.